This is a list of T cell receptor beta chains from one sample in a study of T cell repertoires in cytomegalovirus infection. These receptors have no identified antigens. TCRdb called the reads again in MiXCR, with one record for every CDR3 protein. The table records hundreds of thousands of distinct CDR3 sequences, approximately 31% of them present only once. The source material was cultured CD8+ T cells from PBMCs, sampled from culture after CMV antigen stimulation. These receptors came from a human donor in good health (CMV status not recorded). Some clones in this sample may be carry-over from other donors' samples. The CDR3 runs from the conserved cysteine through the conserved F or W. A D gene is named only where the DNA matches it firmly. Clone size is stated in some rows and not others, as once, few, many or a class when expanded.

J | D | size | V | CDR3 | DNA
TRBJ2-6 | NA | many | TRBV7-8 | CASSPGGANVLTF | TGTGCCAGCAGCCCTGGTGGGGCCAACGTCCTGACTTTC
TRBJ2-1 | TRBD2 | few | TRBV28 | CASSLGPAGGHRNEQFF | TGTGCCAGCAGCTTAGGTCCAGCGGGGGGGCATAGGAATGAGCAGTTCTTC
TRBJ1-2 | NA | many | TRBV7-9 | CASSTRTDLGGYTF | TGTGCCAGCAGCACCCGGACGGACCTTGGAGGCTACACCTTC
TRBJ2-2 | NA | many | TRBV12-3/TRBV12-4 | CASSFSETGELFF | TGTGCCAGCAGTTTTTCGGAAACCGGGGAGCTGTTTTTT
TRBJ1-1 | NA | few | TRBV7-3 | CASSLTGGTPPGTTEAFF | TGTGCCAGCAGCTTAACCGGCGGGACTCCACCGGGTACCACTGAAGCTTTCTTT
TRBJ2-1 | NA | NA | TRBV14 | CASSQDGRGGWGNEQFF | TGTGCCAGCAGCCAAGACGGACGGGGCGGTTGGGGCAATGAGCAGTTCTTC
TRBJ2-2 | NA | NA | TRBV5-5 | CASSSEETTNTGELFF | TGTGCCAGCAGCTCCGAGGAGACTACGAACACCGGGGAGCTGTTTTTT
TRBJ1-2 | NA | few | TRBV14 | CASSPRQLFYGYTF | TGTGCCAGCAGCCCGCGACAGCTTTTCTATGGCTACACCTTC
TRBJ2-5 | NA | once | TRBV29-1 | CSVDPSETQDF | TGCAGCGTTGATCCCTCTGAGACCCAGGACTTC
TRBJ2-5 | NA | many | TRBV7-2 | CASSEASQETQYF | TGTGCCAGCTCAGAGGCCAGTCAAGAGACCCAGTACTTC
TRBJ1-1 | NA | NA | TRBV29-1 | CSVETLVRAAPNTEAFF | TGCAGCGTTGAAACCCTAGTAAGGGCAGCTCCAAACACTGAAGCTTTCTTT
TRBJ2-2 | NA | NA | TRBV11-2 | CASSLGGGVNTGELFF | TGTGCCAGCAGCTTAGGTGGAGGTGTAAACACCGGGGAGCTGTTTTTT
TRBJ2-1 | NA | NA | TRBV27 | CASSLSGQSSSYNEQFF | TGTGCCAGCAGTTTATCTGGCCAGTCGAGCTCCTACAATGAGCAGTTCTTC
TRBJ1-1 | TRBD1 | NA | TRBV13 | CASSYYRGGTEAFF | TGTGCCAGCAGCTATTACAGGGGAGGCACTGAAGCTTTCTTT
TRBJ1-5 | TRBD1 | NA | TRBV7-2 | CASSLAHRGDQPQHF | TGTGCCAGCAGCTTAGCCCACAGGGGAGATCAGCCCCAGCATTTT
TRBJ2-1 | NA | many | TRBV4-1 | CASSQSNEQFF | TGTGCCAGCAGCCAATCCAATGAGCAGTTCTTC
TRBJ2-1 | TRBD1 | few | TRBV4-1 | CASSQERGRSYNEQFF | TGCGCCAGCAGCCAAGAGAGGGGGCGCTCCTACAATGAGCAGTTCTTC
TRBJ1-6 | TRBD1 | NA | TRBV9 | CASSVTGGLGSPLHF | TGTGCCAGCAGCGTTACAGGGGGTTTAGGGTCACCCCTCCACTTT
TRBJ2-2 | NA | NA | TRBV24-1 | CATSDHRDYTGELFF | TGTGCCACCAGTGATCACAGGGATTACACCGGGGAGCTGTTTTTT
TRBJ1-2 | TRBD1 | many | TRBV28 | CASSWGQGGYGYTF | TGTGCCAGCAGTTGGGGACAGGGTGGCTATGGCTACACCTTC
TRBJ2-2 | NA | many | TRBV7-2 | CASSSFSQTVANTGELFF | TGTGCCAGCAGCTCGTTTTCCCAGACGGTAGCGAACACCGGGGAGCTGTTTTTT
TRBJ1-5 | NA | NA | TRBV5-6 | CASSLLPSNQPQHF | TGTGCCAGCAGCCTGTTACCTAGCAATCAGCCCCAGCATTTT
TRBJ1-2 | TRBD1 | NA | TRBV19 | CASSPSPGGINGYTF | TGTGCCAGTAGCCCGTCTCCAGGGGGCATAAATGGCTACACCTTC